This T cell receptor beta chain was sequenced in a study of CD8 T cells in Susac syndrome. Reverse transcription of roughly 0.5 to 1 ug RNA was carried out with random hexamers. Across 54 Vbeta and 13 Jbeta, immunoSEQ multiplex PCR amplified TCR beta CDR3. TCRdb reprocessed the immunoSEQ multiplex PCR reads via MiXCR and lists one record per CDR3 protein. The sample lists 70,000 or so distinct CDR3 sequences, about 95% occurring once. CD8+ and CD4+ T cells from blood underwent TCR beta sequencing, which was carried out in a high-throughput format. Healthy donors, matched for age and sex, constituted the control group. TEMRA cells underwent FACS enrichment and CD8+ and CD4+ T cells underwent negative isolation. CDR1 MNHEY and CDR2 SMNVEV come from the germline V gene (reference sequence). V was clipped by 3 bases and J by 1 base; unmatched bases: 3. The CDR3 has 15 amino acids.

The sequence was collected from a human donor in good health. This chain connects TRBV27 to TRBJ2-4, with 7 bases that match TRBD2. The sequenced sample was CD8+ T cells from PBMCs. CDR3 bases: TGTGCCAGCAGTTTGGCGGGGGTTGCCAAAAACATTCAGTACTTC. It translates to CASSLAGVAKNIQYF.